The rows below give T cell receptor beta chains drawn from one sample of a study of T-cell memory formation after mild COVID-19. TCRdb re-derived calls from the 5' RACE reads in MiXCR, one entry per CDR3 protein. The sample lists 150,000 or so distinct CDR3 sequences, approximately 10% seen once, with approximately 3.8% in the top ten. The sequenced sample consisted of PBMCs or a T cell subset sorted from them (not recorded which). The receptor source for this set is a young man who had mild COVID-19 (a few samples of this study predate the infection). Cell type and time point are not known. Each CDR3 is given with its conserved first and last residue. A D gene is named only where the DNA matches it firmly. The listing skips clone size in some rows; elsewhere it reads once, few, many or a size class.

d_gene: -; abundance: many; j_gene: TRBJ1-1; v_gene: TRBV11-2; CDR3aa: CASVSGRRNTEAFF; CDR3nt: TGTGCCAGCGTCTCGGGCAGGAGGAACACTGAAGCTTTCTTT
d_gene: TRBD2; abundance: few; j_gene: TRBJ2-3; v_gene: TRBV7-2; CDR3aa: CASSSLAGGNTDTQYF; CDR3nt: TGTGCCAGCAGCTCTCTAGCGGGGGGTAACACAGATACGCAGTATTTT
d_gene: -; abundance: -; j_gene: TRBJ1-1; v_gene: TRBV2; CDR3aa: CASSERRYTEAFF; CDR3nt: TGTGCCAGCAGTGAGAGGAGGTACACTGAAGCTTTCTTT
d_gene: -; abundance: -; j_gene: TRBJ1-1; v_gene: TRBV5-6; CDR3aa: CASSLEQVSEAFF; CDR3nt: TGTGCCAGCAGCTTAGAACAGGTCTCTGAAGCTTTCTTT
d_gene: -; abundance: few; j_gene: TRBJ2-7; v_gene: TRBV6-2/TRBV6-3; CDR3aa: CASRSSGFEQYF; CDR3nt: TGTGCCAGCAGGTCCTCAGGGTTCGAGCAGTACTTC
d_gene: -; abundance: -; j_gene: TRBJ1-2; v_gene: TRBV7-2; CDR3aa: CASSLQGQGYGYTF; CDR3nt: TGTGCCAGCAGCTTACAGGGGCAGGGCTATGGCTACACCTTC
d_gene: -; abundance: -; j_gene: TRBJ2-6; v_gene: TRBV5-4; CDR3aa: CASSSRGDSGANVLTF; CDR3nt: TGTGCCAGCAGCTCCCGAGGGGATTCTGGGGCCAACGTCCTGACTTTC
d_gene: TRBD1; abundance: -; j_gene: TRBJ2-5; v_gene: TRBV5-4; CDR3aa: CASSPDGPGQQETQYF; CDR3nt: TGTGCCAGCAGCCCCGACGGCCCGGGACAGCAAGAGACCCAGTACTTC
d_gene: -; abundance: few; j_gene: TRBJ2-3; v_gene: TRBV5-8; CDR3aa: CASSLGYSGVADTQYF; CDR3nt: TGTGCCAGCAGCTTGGGGTATTCCGGGGTGGCGGATACGCAGTATTTT
d_gene: -; abundance: -; j_gene: TRBJ2-5; v_gene: TRBV5-5; CDR3aa: CASGDLVGETQYF; CDR3nt: TGTGCCAGCGGGGACTTGGTAGGGGAGACCCAGTACTTC
d_gene: -; abundance: few; j_gene: TRBJ1-2; v_gene: TRBV4-3; CDR3aa: CASSSWAGVVNYGYTF; CDR3nt: TGCGCCAGCAGCTCCTGGGCAGGGGTGGTTAACTATGGCTACACCTTC
d_gene: -; abundance: few; j_gene: TRBJ1-2; v_gene: TRBV4-3; CDR3aa: CASSQEGRSVHWYTF; CDR3nt: TGCGCCAGCAGCCAAGAAGGCCGGAGCGTCCATTGGTACACCTTC
d_gene: -; abundance: -; j_gene: TRBJ2-5; v_gene: TRBV5-4; CDR3aa: CASSRWGIQETQYF; CDR3nt: TGTGCCAGCAGTCGGTGGGGGATTCAAGAGACCCAGTACTTC
d_gene: TRBD1; abundance: few; j_gene: TRBJ1-1; v_gene: TRBV7-2; CDR3aa: CASSGRQGLGEAFF; CDR3nt: TGTGCCAGCAGCGGTCGACAGGGACTCGGTGAAGCTTTCTTT
d_gene: TRBD2; abundance: -; j_gene: TRBJ2-6; v_gene: TRBV5-1; CDR3aa: CASSLESPTSAGANVLTF; CDR3nt: TGCGCCAGCAGCTTAGAGTCCCCCACTAGCGCCGGGGCCAACGTCCTGACTTTC
d_gene: -; abundance: few; j_gene: TRBJ1-6; v_gene: TRBV7-9; CDR3aa: CASSPNGQINSPLHF; CDR3nt: TGTGCCAGCAGCCCTAATGGACAGATTAATTCACCCCTCCACTTT
d_gene: -; abundance: few; j_gene: TRBJ2-3; v_gene: TRBV28; CDR3aa: CASSILTDTQYF; CDR3nt: TGTGCCAGCAGTATCCTGACAGATACGCAGTATTTT
d_gene: -; abundance: -; j_gene: TRBJ2-7; v_gene: TRBV11-2; CDR3aa: CASSLKWGTTYEQYF; CDR3nt: TGTGCCAGCAGCCTAAAATGGGGCACAACCTACGAGCAGTACTTC
d_gene: -; abundance: many; j_gene: TRBJ1-1; v_gene: TRBV4-1; CDR3aa: CASSQDVGGYTEAFF; CDR3nt: TGCGCCAGCAGCCAAGATGTCGGTGGGTACACTGAAGCTTTCTTT
d_gene: -; abundance: -; j_gene: TRBJ2-3; v_gene: TRBV12-3/TRBV12-4; CDR3aa: CASTSQGTSTDTQYF; CDR3nt: TGTGCCAGCACTTCGCAGGGGACTAGCACAGATACGCAGTATTTT
d_gene: TRBD2; abundance: -; j_gene: TRBJ2-5; v_gene: TRBV7-9; CDR3aa: CASSYAFGTSGGAGETQYF; CDR3nt: TGTGCCAGCAGCTACGCTTTTGGGACTAGCGGGGGGGCCGGAGAGACCCAGTACTTC
d_gene: -; abundance: many; j_gene: TRBJ1-1; v_gene: TRBV5-1; CDR3aa: CASSRDTEAFF; CDR3nt: TGCGCCAGCAGCCGGGACACTGAAGCTTTCTTT
d_gene: -; abundance: -; j_gene: TRBJ2-5; v_gene: TRBV5-1; CDR3aa: CASSFSPQETQYF; CDR3nt: TGCGCCAGCAGCTTTTCACCTCAAGAGACCCAGTACTTC
d_gene: TRBD1; abundance: few; j_gene: TRBJ1-2; v_gene: TRBV24-1; CDR3aa: CATSDPETGEKPANYGYTF; CDR3nt: TGTGCCACCAGTGACCCAGAGACAGGGGAAAAACCAGCTAACTATGGCTACACCTTC
d_gene: -; abundance: many; j_gene: TRBJ1-2; v_gene: TRBV12-3/TRBV12-4; CDR3aa: CASGGVFYGYTF; CDR3nt: TGTGCCAGCGGTGGGGTTTTCTATGGCTACACCTTC
d_gene: TRBD2; abundance: many; j_gene: TRBJ2-1; v_gene: TRBV7-2; CDR3aa: CASSLVTSGWDEQFF; CDR3nt: TGTGCCAGCAGCTTAGTAACTAGCGGTTGGGATGAGCAGTTCTTC
d_gene: -; abundance: -; j_gene: TRBJ1-2; v_gene: TRBV7-2; CDR3aa: CASSSPVLEGYTF; CDR3nt: TGTGCCAGCAGCTCCCCGGTTTTGGAGGGCTACACCTTC